Below, 5 T cell receptor beta chains from the same sample are listed, as sequenced in a study of blood T cell repertoires in COVID-19. Clones were sequenced by immunoSEQ multiplex PCR, and TCRdb holds only the in-frame ones, with some missing. The data hold some 270,000 clones, with about four fifths observed a single time. Sequences were obtained from peripheral blood. The origin of the receptors is a person aged 65 to 79 with COVID-19, enrolled during active disease.

The chain has TRBV20-1 and TRBJ1-1; a weak D match, TRBD1 (6 bases). V was cut by 3 bases and J by 3 bases, with 11 bases left in between. This CDR3 comprises 13 residues. Per germline, CDR1 DFQATT and CDR2 SNEGSKA (reference sequence). As DNA, the CDR3 is TGCAGTGCTAGTTTGAAGGGGGACACTGAAGCTTTCTTT. It codes for CSASLKGDTEAFF.

This clone was recorded once. For the CDR3, the DNA is TGTGCCAGCAGTCTGGGACTTACCTACGAGCAGTACTTC. Translation gives CASSLGLTYEQYF. This chain uses TRBV27 with TRBJ2-7, with D possibly matching TRBD2 (6 bases). The V end was cut by 5 bases, the J end by 2 bases, with 10 bases between. CDR1 MNHEY and CDR2 SMNVEV come from the germline V gene (reference sequence). There are 13 residues in the CDR3.

The CDR3 protein is CASSRGLAAYNEQFF. CDR3 nucleotides: TGTGCCAGCAGCCGGGGACTAGCGGCCTACAATGAGCAGTTCTTC. The chain is built from TRBV11-1 and TRBJ2-1; 11 bases fit TRBD2. The CDR3 has 15 amino acids. Unmatched junction bases numbered 2, after V lost 5 bases and J lost 2 bases. Germline V gene data show CDR1 as SGHAT and CDR2 as FQDESV (reference sequence). The whole variable domain, filled in from reference TRBV11-1 and TRBJ2-1, reads EAEVAQSPRYKITEKSQAVAFWCDPISGHATLYWYRQILGQGPELLVQFQDESVVDDSQLPKDRFSAERLKGVDSTLKIQPAELGDSAMYLCASSRGLAAYNEQFFGPGTRLTVL.

Of note for this clone: Other DNA sequences from this sample encode an identical CDR3 as well. V and J are TRBV5-1 and TRBJ1-1; 8 positions agree with TRBD1. CDR3 length equals 15 residues. J was trimmed by 1 base and V by 5 bases; bases with no gene match: 7. Germline CDR1 is SGHRS and CDR2 is YFSETQ. The CDR3 is CASSLTGQGNTEAFF. In DNA, the CDR3 is TGCGCCAGCAGTTTAACTGGACAGGGGAACACTGAAGCTTTCTTT.

The genes are TRBV2 and TRBJ1-1; D remains ambiguous. Germline V gives CDR1 SNHLY, CDR2 FYNNEI. The CDR3 contains 14 residues. Between the trimmed V and J ends, which lost 5 bases and 0 bases, there was a span of 10 bases. The CDR3 DNA is TGTGCCAGCAGTCTGAACATACTGAACACTGAAGCTTTCTTT. Amino acids: CASSLNILNTEAFF.